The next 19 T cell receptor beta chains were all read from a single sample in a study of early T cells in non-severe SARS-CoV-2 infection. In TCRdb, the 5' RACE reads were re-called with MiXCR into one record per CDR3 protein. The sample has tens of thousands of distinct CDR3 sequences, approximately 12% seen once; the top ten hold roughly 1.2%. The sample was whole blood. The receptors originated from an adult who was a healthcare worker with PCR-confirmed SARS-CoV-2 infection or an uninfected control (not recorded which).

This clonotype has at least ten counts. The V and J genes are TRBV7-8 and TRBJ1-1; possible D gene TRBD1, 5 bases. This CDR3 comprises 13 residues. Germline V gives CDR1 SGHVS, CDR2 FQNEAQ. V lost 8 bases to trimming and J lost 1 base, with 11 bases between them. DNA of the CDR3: TGTGCCAGCCGGCGAGACAGGAACACTGAAGCTTTCTTT. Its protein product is CASRRDRNTEAFF.

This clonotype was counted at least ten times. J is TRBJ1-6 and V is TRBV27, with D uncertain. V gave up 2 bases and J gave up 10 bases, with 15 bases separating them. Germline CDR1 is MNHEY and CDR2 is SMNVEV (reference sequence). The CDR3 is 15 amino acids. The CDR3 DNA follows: TGTGCCAGCAGTTTACAGTTCAGGCGATCCTCACCCCTCCACTTT. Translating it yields CASSLQFRRSSPLHF.

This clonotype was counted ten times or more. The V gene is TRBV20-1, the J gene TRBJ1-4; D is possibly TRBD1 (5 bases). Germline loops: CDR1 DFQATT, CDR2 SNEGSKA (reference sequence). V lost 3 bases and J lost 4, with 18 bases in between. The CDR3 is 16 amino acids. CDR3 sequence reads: CSASLPGQSFNEKLFF. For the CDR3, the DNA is TGCAGTGCTAGTTTACCCGGACAAAGCTTTAATGAAAAACTGTTTTTT.

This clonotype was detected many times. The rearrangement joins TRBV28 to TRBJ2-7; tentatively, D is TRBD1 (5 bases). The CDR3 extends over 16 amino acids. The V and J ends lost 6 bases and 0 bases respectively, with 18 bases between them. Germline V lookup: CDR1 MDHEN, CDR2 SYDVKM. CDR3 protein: CASSPPTGVSSYEQYF. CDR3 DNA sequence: TGTGCCAGCAGCCCCCCCACAGGCGTCAGCTCCTACGAGCAGTACTTC.

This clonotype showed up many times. The CDR3 DNA follows: TGTGCTAGTGGTTTGGTAACTAGCGGGCGCTACAATGAGCAGTTCTTC. Translating it yields CASGLVTSGRYNEQFF. The chain links TRBV12-5 to TRBJ2-1; 9 bases are a match to TRBD2. V lost 0 bases to trimming and J lost 3 bases; unmatched junction nucleotides: 3. This CDR3 has 16 residues. Per germline, CDR1 LGHNT and CDR2 FRNRAP.

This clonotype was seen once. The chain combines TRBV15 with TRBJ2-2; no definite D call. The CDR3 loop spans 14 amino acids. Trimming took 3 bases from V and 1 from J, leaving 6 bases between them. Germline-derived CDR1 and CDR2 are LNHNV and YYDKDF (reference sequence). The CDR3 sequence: CATSRWENTGELFF. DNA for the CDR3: TGTGCCACCAGCAGGTGGGAGAACACCGGGGAGCTGTTTTTT.

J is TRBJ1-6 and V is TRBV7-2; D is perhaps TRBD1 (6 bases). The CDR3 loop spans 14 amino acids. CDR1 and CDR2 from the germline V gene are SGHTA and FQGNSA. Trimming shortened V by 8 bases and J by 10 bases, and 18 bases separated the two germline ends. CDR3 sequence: CASSGLRTDSPLHF. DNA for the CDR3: TGTGCCAGCTCCGGACTTCGGACAGACTCACCCCTCCACTTT.

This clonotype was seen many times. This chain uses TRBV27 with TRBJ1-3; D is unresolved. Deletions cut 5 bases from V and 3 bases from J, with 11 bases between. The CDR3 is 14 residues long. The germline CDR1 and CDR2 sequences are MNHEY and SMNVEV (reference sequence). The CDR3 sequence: CASSPVGHGNTIYF. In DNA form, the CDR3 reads TGTGCCAGCAGTCCAGTTGGGCATGGAAACACCATATATTTT.

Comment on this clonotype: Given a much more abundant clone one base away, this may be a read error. DNA for the CDR3: TGTGCCAGCAGCCTTTTATTTGGAGATACGCAGTATTTT. Translation: CASSLLFGDTQYF. This chain connects TRBV7-2 to TRBJ2-3; D unresolved. Trimming removed 5 bases at V and 5 bases at J, with 11 bases between. The CDR3 spans 13 residues. Germline values: CDR1 SGHTA, CDR2 FQGNSA. The variable domain in full, completed from reference TRBV7-2 and TRBJ2-3, reads GAGVSQSPSNKVTEKGKDVELRCDPISGHTALYWYRQSLGQGLEFLIYFQGNSAPDKSGLPSDRFSAERTGGSVSTLTIQRTQQEDSAVYLCASSLLFGDTQYFGPGTRLTVL.

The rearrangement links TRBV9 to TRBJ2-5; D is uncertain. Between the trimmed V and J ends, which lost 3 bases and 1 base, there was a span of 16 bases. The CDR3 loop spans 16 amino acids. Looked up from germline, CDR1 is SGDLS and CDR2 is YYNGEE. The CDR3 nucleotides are TGTGCCAGCAGCGCCCGATGGTCCACCAGCCAAGAGACCCAGTACTTC. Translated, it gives CASSARWSTSQETQYF.

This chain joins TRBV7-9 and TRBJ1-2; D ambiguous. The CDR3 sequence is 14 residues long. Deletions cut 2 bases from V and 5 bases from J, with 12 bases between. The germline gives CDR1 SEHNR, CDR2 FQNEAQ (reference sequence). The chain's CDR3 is CASSLFPDSYGYTF. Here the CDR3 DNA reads TGTGCCAGCAGCTTATTCCCCGACTCGTATGGCTACACCTTC.

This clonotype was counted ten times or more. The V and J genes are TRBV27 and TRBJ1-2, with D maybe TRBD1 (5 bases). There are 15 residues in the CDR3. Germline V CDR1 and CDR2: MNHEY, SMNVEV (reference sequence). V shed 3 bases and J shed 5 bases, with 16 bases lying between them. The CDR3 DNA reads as TGTGCCAGCAGTTTTGCTCCCTTGGGGGTATATGGCTACACCTTC. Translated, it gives CASSFAPLGVYGYTF.

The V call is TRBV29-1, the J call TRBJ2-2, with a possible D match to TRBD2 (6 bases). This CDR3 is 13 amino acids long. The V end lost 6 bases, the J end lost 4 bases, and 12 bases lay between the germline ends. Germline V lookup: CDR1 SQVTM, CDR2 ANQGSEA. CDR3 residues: CSVPGTATGELFF. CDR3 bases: TGCAGCGTGCCCGGGACTGCCACCGGGGAGCTGTTTTTT.

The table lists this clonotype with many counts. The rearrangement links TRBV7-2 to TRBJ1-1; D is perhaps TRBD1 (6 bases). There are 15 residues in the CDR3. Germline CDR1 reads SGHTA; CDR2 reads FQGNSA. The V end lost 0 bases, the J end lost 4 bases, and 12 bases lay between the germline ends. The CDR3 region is CASSLARGASTEAFF. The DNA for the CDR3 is TGTGCCAGCAGCTTAGCGCGGGGGGCGAGCACTGAAGCTTTCTTT.

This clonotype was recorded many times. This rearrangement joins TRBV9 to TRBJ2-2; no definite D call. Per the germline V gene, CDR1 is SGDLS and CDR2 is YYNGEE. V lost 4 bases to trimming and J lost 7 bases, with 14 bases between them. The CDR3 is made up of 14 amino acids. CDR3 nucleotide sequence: TGTGCCAGCAGCCCCCTGGCCGGGCGCGGGGAGCTGTTTTTT. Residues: CASSPLAGRGELFF.

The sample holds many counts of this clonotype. The DNA of the CDR3 is TGTGCCAGCAGCTTAGATCCCCGGGACAGCGTCAGCACCGGGGAGCTGTTTTTT. It specifies CASSLDPRDSVSTGELFF. The V and J genes are TRBV7-9 and TRBJ2-2; 7 bases match TRBD1. V was pared by 1 base and J by 4 bases, with 12 bases of the junction left unmatched. Germline assignment: CDR1 SEHNR and CDR2 FQNEAQ (reference sequence). This CDR3 has 18 residues.

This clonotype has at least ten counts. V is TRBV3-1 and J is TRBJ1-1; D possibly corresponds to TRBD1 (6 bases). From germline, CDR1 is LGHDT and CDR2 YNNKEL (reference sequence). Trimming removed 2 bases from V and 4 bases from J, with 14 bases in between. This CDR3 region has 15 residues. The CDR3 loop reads CASSQRGGAGTEAFF. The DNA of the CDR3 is TGTGCCAGCAGCCAAAGGGGGGGCGCGGGCACTGAAGCTTTCTTT.

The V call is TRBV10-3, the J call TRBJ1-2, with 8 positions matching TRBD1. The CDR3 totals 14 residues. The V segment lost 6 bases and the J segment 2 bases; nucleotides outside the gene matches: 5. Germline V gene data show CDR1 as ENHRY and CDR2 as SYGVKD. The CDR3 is CAIRGQENNYGYTF. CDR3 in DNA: TGTGCCATCAGGGGACAGGAGAACAACTATGGCTACACCTTC.

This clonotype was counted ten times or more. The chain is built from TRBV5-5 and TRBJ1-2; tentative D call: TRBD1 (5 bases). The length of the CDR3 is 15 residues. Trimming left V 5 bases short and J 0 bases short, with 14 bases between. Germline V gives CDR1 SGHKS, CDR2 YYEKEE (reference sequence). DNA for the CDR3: TGTGCCAGCAGTCCCGGGACTCGGGCTAACTATGGCTACACCTTC. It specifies CASSPGTRANYGYTF.